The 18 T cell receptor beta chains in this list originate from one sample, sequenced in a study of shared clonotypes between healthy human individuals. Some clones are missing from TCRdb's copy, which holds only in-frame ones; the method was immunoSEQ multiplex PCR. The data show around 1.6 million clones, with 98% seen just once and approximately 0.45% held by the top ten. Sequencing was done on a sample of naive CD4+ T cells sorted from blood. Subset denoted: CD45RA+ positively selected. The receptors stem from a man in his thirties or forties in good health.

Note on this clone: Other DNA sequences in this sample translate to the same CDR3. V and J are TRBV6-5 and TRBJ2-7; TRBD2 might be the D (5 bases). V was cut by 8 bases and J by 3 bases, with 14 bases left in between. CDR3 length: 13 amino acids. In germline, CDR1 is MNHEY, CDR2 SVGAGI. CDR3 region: CASSRGRRYEQYF. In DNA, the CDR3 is TGTGCCAGCTCCCGGGGTCGTCGCTACGAGCAGTACTTC.

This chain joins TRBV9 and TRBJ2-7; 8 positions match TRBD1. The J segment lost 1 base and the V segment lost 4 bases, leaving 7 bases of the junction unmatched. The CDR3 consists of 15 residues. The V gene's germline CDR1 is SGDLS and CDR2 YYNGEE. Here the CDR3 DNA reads TGTGCCAGCAGCCCCCCCGGGACAGGATCCTACGAGCAGTACTTC. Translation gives CASSPPGTGSYEQYF.

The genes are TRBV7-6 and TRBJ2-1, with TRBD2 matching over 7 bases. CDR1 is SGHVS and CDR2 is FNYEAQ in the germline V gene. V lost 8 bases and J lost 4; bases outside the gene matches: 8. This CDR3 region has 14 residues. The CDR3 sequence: CASQVSSGYNEQFF. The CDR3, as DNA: TGTGCCAGCCAGGTTTCTAGCGGTTACAATGAGCAGTTCTTC.

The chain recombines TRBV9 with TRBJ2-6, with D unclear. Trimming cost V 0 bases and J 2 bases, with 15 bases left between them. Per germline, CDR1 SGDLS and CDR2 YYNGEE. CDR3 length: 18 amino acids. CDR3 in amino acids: CASSVAGQVRAGANVLTF. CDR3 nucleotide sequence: TGTGCCAGCAGCGTAGCTGGCCAGGTGAGAGCTGGGGCCAACGTCCTGACTTTC.

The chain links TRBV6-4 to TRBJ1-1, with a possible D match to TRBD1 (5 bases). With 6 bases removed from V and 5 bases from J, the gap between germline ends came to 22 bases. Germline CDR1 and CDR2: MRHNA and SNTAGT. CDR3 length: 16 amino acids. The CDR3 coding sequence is TGTGCCAGCAGAGGGACGGCAACCGCAGAAGGGACTGAAGCTTTCTTT. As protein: CASRGTATAEGTEAFF.

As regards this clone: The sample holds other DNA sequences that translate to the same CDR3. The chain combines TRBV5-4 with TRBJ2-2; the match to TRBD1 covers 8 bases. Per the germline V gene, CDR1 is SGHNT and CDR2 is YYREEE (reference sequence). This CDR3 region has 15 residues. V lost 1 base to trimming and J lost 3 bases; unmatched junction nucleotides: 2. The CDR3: CASSLQGADTGELFF. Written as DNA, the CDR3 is TGTGCCAGCAGCTTGCAGGGGGCCGACACCGGGGAGCTGTTTTTT. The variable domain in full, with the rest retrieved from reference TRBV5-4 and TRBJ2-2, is ETGVTQSPTHLIKTRGQQVTLRCSSQSGHNTVSWYQQALGQGPQFIFQYYREEENGRGNFPPRFSGLQFPNYSSELNVNALELDDSALYLCASSLQGADTGELFFGEGSRLTVL.

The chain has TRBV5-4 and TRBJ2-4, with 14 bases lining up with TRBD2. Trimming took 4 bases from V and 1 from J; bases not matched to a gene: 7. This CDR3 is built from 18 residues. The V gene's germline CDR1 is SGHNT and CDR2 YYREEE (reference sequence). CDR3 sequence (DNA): TGTGCCAGCAGCCAGGGACTAGCGGGAGCTGGGGCCAAAAACATTCAGTACTTC. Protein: CASSQGLAGAGAKNIQYF.

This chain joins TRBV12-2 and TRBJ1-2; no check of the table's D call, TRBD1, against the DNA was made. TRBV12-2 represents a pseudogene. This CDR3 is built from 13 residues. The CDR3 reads CASRPQGDGGYTF. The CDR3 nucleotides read TGTGCAAGTCGCCCGCAGGGGGACGGGGGCTACACCTTC.

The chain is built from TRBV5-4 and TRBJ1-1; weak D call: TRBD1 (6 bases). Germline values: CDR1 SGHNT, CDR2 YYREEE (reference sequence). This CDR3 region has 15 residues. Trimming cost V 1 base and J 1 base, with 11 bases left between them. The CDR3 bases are TGTGCCAGCAGCTTGTATGGACAGAGGAACACTGAAGCTTTCTTT. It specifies CASSLYGQRNTEAFF.

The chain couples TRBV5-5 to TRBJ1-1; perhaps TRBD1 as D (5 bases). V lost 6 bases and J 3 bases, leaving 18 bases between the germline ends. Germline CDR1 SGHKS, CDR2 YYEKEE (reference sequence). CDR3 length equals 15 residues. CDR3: CASTSDLGRDTEAFF. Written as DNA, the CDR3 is TGTGCCAGCACATCTGATCTGGGACGCGACACTGAAGCTTTCTTT.

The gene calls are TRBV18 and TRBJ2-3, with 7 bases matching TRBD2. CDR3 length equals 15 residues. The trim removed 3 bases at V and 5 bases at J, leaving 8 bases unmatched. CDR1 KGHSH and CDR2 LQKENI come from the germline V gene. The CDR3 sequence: CASSPMGGPGDTQYF. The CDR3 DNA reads TGTGCCAGCTCACCGATGGGAGGGCCGGGAGATACGCAGTATTTT.

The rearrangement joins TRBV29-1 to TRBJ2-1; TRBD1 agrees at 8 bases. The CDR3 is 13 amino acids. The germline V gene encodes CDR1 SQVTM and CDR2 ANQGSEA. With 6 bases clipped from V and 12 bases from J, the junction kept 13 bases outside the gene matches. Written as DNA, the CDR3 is TGCAGCGTGAAGGGGACAGGCGGTTGGGTGCAGTTCTTC. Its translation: CSVKGTGGWVQFF.

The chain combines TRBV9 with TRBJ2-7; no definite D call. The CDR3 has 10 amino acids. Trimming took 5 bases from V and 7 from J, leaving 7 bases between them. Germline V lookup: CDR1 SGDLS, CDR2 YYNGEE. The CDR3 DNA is TGTGCCAGCAGTTGGTGGGAGCAGTACTTC. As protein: CASSWWEQYF.

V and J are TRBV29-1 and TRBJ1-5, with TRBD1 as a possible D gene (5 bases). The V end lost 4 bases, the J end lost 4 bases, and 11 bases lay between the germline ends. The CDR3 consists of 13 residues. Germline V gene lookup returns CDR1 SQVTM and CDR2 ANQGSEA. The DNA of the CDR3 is TGCAGCGTTGGACAGAGAAAGAATCAGCCCCAGCATTTT. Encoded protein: CSVGQRKNQPQHF.

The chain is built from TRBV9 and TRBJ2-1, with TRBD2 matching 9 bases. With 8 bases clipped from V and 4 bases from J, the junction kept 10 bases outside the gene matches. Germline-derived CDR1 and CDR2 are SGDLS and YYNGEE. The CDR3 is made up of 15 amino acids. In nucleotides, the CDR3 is TGTGCCAGTCTCTCTAGCGGGACGATATACAATGAGCAGTTCTTC. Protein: CASLSSGTIYNEQFF.

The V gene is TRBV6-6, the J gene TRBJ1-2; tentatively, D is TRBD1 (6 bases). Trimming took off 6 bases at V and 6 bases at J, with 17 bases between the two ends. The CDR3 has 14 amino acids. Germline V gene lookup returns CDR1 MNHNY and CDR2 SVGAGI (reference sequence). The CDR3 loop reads CASSRTVSNDGYTF. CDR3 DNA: TGTGCCAGCAGCCGGACAGTGAGCAATGATGGCTACACCTTC.

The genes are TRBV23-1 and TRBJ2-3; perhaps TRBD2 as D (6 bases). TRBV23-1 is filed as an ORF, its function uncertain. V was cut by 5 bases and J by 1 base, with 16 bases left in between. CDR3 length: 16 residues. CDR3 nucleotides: TGCGCCAGCAGTAAGCGGCCGGGAGCTTGCACAGATACGCAGTATTTT. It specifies CASSKRPGACTDTQYF.

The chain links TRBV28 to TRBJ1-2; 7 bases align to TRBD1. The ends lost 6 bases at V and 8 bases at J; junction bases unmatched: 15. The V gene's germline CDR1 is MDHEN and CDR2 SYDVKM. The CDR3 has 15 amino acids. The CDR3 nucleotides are TGTGCCAGCAGAGCCACCGGGACAGCGTTATGGGGCTACACCTTC. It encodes CASRATGTALWGYTF.